The 8 T cell receptor beta chains listed next were all sequenced from one sample in a study of blood T cells in healthy people across ages. The authors ran a second PCR of roughly 6 to 12 cycles using a sample-barcoded 5' primer and a J-beta primer mix. TCRdb re-derived calls from the 5' RACE reads in MiXCR, one entry per CDR3 protein. This sample has hundreds of thousands of distinct CDR3 sequences, with under 65% found just once. The specimen sequenced was blood. The receptors shown here come from a man aged 55-75 years in good health.

The chain recombines TRBV9 with TRBJ1-2; D possibly corresponds to TRBD1 (5 bases). Looked up from germline, CDR1 is SGDLS and CDR2 is YYNGEE. V was clipped by 4 bases and J by 4 bases, with 14 bases between them. The CDR3 contains 14 residues. The DNA of the CDR3 is TGTGCCAGCAGCCCTCCCTGGGGGTCCTATGGCTACACCTTC. Amino acids: CASSPPWGSYGYTF.

The V gene is TRBV5-1, the J gene TRBJ1-4; TRBD1 is a possible D gene (5 bases). The V gene's germline CDR1 is SGHRS and CDR2 YFSETQ. V lost 1 base to trimming and J lost 0 bases, with 10 bases between them. The CDR3 has 16 amino acids. The chain's CDR3 is CASSLTAGTTNEKLFF. The CDR3 bases are TGCGCCAGCAGCTTGACCGCAGGGACAACTAATGAAAAACTGTTTTTT.

V is TRBV10-3 and J is TRBJ2-5, with D perhaps TRBD1 (6 bases). CDR3 length: 13 residues. The ends were cut back, 4 bases at V and 5 bases at J, with 11 bases in the middle. Germline-derived CDR1 and CDR2 are ENHRY and SYGVKD. CDR3 protein: CAISGTGKETQYF. The CDR3, as DNA: TGTGCCATCAGTGGCACAGGGAAGGAGACCCAGTACTTC.

CDR3 DNA: TGTGCCAGCAGGGACGACAGGAGCACCGGGGAGCTGTTTTTT. It translates to CASRDDRSTGELFF. The gene calls are TRBV2 and TRBJ2-2; D may be TRBD1 (6 bases). The CDR3 is 14 residues long. Germline V gives CDR1 SNHLY, CDR2 FYNNEI. Trimming took off 6 bases at V and 4 bases at J, with 12 bases between the two ends.

In DNA form, the CDR3 reads TGTGCCAGCAGCCCAGTCCACTCTGGGGCCAACGTCCTGACTTTC. Encoded protein: CASSPVHSGANVLTF. The rearrangement uses TRBV7-2 and TRBJ2-6; D ambiguous. Germline loops: CDR1 SGHTA, CDR2 FQGNSA. V lost 5 bases and J 0 bases, leaving 8 bases between the germline ends. The CDR3 is made up of 15 amino acids.

This clonotype was observed a few times. The V gene is TRBV14, the J gene TRBJ2-1; D is unresolved. CDR3 length equals 16 residues. Germline CDR1 and CDR2: SGHDN and FVKESK. Trimming stripped 1 base from V and 0 bases from J, with 10 bases between. This CDR3 reads CASSQGAVSSYNEQFF. DNA for the CDR3: TGTGCCAGCAGCCAAGGGGCAGTTAGCTCCTACAATGAGCAGTTCTTC. Combining the CDR3 with reference TRBV14 and TRBJ2-1 gives the whole variable domain EAGVTQFPSHSVIEKGQTVTLRCDPISGHDNLYWYRRVMGKEIKFLLHFVKESKQDESGMPNNRFLAERTGGTYSTLKVQPAELEDSGVYFCASSQGAVSSYNEQFFGPGTRLTVL.

The rearrangement uses TRBV20-1 and TRBJ1-2, with 12 bases matching TRBD1. The CDR3 loop spans 16 amino acids. J was trimmed by 4 bases and V by 0 bases; bases with no gene match: 6. Germline lookup yields CDR1 DFQATT and CDR2 SNEGSKA (reference sequence). CDR3 bases: TGCAGTGCTAGAGATGGGGACAGGGGGCCTCCCTATGGCTACACCTTC. Translating it yields CSARDGDRGPPYGYTF.

V is TRBV7-2 and J is TRBJ2-7; either TRBD1 or TRBD2 may supply D (5 bases each). CDR3 size: 15 residues. V gave up 4 bases and J gave up 3 bases, with 16 bases separating them. CDR1 is SGHTA, CDR2 FQGNSA, per germline. CDR3 sequence reads: CASSSRPGTLYEQYF. In DNA, the CDR3 is TGTGCCAGCAGCTCGCGCCCCGGGACCCTCTACGAGCAGTACTTC.